A single sample gave rise to the 14 T cell receptor beta chains below, sequenced in a study of blood T cell repertoires in COVID-19. The method was immunoSEQ multiplex PCR; TCRdb's version includes in-frame clones alone and lacks a portion of them. Here the sample spans some 89,000 clones, about four fifths being singletons. The sample consisted of peripheral blood. The receptors were sampled from an elderly woman with acute or convalescent COVID-19.

The chain uses TRBV2 and TRBJ2-3; 7 bases match TRBD2. There are 13 residues in the CDR3. Germline V lookup: CDR1 SNHLY, CDR2 FYNNEI. Trimming cost V 7 bases and J 5 bases; bases outside gene matches: 6. Written as DNA, the CDR3 is TGTGCCAGCATCCGGACTAGTATAGATACGCAGTATTTT. Its translation is CASIRTSIDTQYF.

This chain connects TRBV19 to TRBJ2-5; 9 bases fit TRBD1. Germline values: CDR1 LNHDA, CDR2 SQIVND (reference sequence). V lost 7 bases and J lost 10; bases outside the gene matches: 16. This CDR3 is 15 amino acids long. DNA of the CDR3: TGTGCCAGTATTGCCACGGACAGGGGACCTTTCGACCAGTACTTC. This translates into CASIATDRGPFDQYF.

The V gene is TRBV10-1, the J gene TRBJ2-1; D is possibly TRBD2 (6 bases). This CDR3 region has 14 residues. The V and J ends lost 0 bases and 13 bases respectively, with 16 bases between them. Germline values: CDR1 WNHNN, CDR2 SYGVQD (reference sequence). CDR3 protein: CASSESTAGNKQFF. For the CDR3, the DNA is TGCGCCAGCAGTGAGTCGACGGCGGGGAACAAACAGTTCTTC.

This sequence joins TRBV3-1 (or the pseudogene TRBV3-2) and TRBJ1-3; D not resolved. Germline CDR1 and CDR2: LGHDT and YNNKEL (reference sequence). V was cut by 3 bases and J by 0 bases, with 12 bases left in between. CDR3 length: 16 amino acids. CDR3 DNA: TGTGCCAGCAGCCATCGGGGAGGAACCTCTGGAAACACCATATATTTT. Translation: CASSHRGGTSGNTIYF.

J is TRBJ2-1 and V is TRBV28; 9 positions agree with TRBD2. J lost 7 bases, V lost 4 bases, and 14 bases had no gene match. The CDR3 runs to 17 residues. CDR1 and CDR2 (germline): MDHEN, SYDVKM. CDR3 in DNA: TGTGCCAGCAGTTCGCCGATGCGGGAGGGCCGGGGTAATGAGCAGTTCTTC. Translated: CASSSPMREGRGNEQFF.

J is TRBJ2-7 and V is TRBV24-1; TRBD1 aligns across 9 bases. CDR1 is KGHDR and CDR2 is SFDVKD in the germline V gene. Trimming cost V 4 bases and J 5 bases; bases outside gene matches: 5. The CDR3 length is 14 residues. The CDR3: CATSDSGQGNEQYF. The CDR3 DNA sequence: TGTGCCACCAGTGACTCTGGACAGGGGAACGAGCAGTACTTC.

The genes are TRBV18 and TRBJ2-2; a possible D gene is TRBD2 (6 bases). The CDR3 sequence is 16 residues long. The ends were cut back, 5 bases at V and 1 base at J, with 14 bases in the middle. The germline V gene has CDR1 KGHSH and CDR2 LQKENI. CDR3 protein: CASSTSGLQNTGELFF. DNA for the CDR3: TGTGCCAGCTCAACCTCGGGACTGCAGAACACCGGGGAGCTGTTTTTT.

This clone was observed once. The chain carries TRBV6-5 and TRBJ2-1; weak D call: TRBD1 (5 bases). Trimming removed 7 bases at V and 5 bases at J, with 15 bases between. The germline V gene encodes CDR1 MNHEY and CDR2 SVGAGI. This CDR3 is 14 amino acids long. The CDR3 is CASIPLAGNNEQFF. DNA of the CDR3: TGTGCCAGCATACCTCTTGCAGGGAACAATGAGCAGTTCTTC.

The chain carries TRBV4-2 and TRBJ2-5, with 10 positions matching TRBD2. This CDR3 has 14 residues. The V gene end was trimmed by 2 bases and the J gene end by 5 bases; junction bases not matched to a gene: 2. Per germline, CDR1 LGHNA and CDR2 YNFKEQ. This CDR3 reads CASSQSSGSETQYF. Here the CDR3 DNA reads TGTGCCAGCAGCCAATCTAGCGGGAGTGAGACCCAGTACTTC.

The chain links TRBV3-1 (or the pseudogene TRBV3-2) to TRBJ2-1; weak D call: TRBD2 (5 bases). This CDR3 comprises 13 residues. The V end was cut by 0 bases, the J end by 10 bases, with 10 bases between. The germline gives CDR1 LGHDT, CDR2 YNNKEL (reference sequence). CDR3 DNA sequence: TGTGCCAGCAGCCAAGAGGGCCAGCGGGAGCAGTTCTTC. This encodes CASSQEGQREQFF.

The V and J genes are TRBV5-1 and TRBJ1-6, with 8 bases aligning to TRBD1. Germline V gene data show CDR1 as SGHRS and CDR2 as YFSETQ. The ends lost 4 bases at V and 5 bases at J; junction bases unmatched: 8. This CDR3 has 16 residues. CDR3 in amino acids: CASSDLRQGNNSPLHF. In DNA, the CDR3 is TGCGCCAGCAGCGACTTAAGACAGGGGAATAATTCACCCCTCCACTTT.

This chain joins TRBV5-5 and TRBJ1-4; D unclear. Germline V gene data show CDR1 as SGHKS and CDR2 as YYEKEE (reference sequence). This CDR3 region has 15 residues. The V gene lost 0 bases and the J gene lost 1 base, with 7 bases spanning the gap. The CDR3, as DNA: TGTGCCAGCAGCTTGGACAGCCTAACTAATGAAAAACTGTTTTTT. The encoded protein is CASSLDSLTNEKLFF.

This sequence joins TRBV6-1 and TRBJ2-7; 10 nucleotides match TRBD2. Germline-derived CDR1 and CDR2 are MNHNS and SASEGT. This CDR3 region has 14 residues. The V segment lost 2 bases and the J segment 3 bases; nucleotides outside the gene matches: 1. CDR3 nucleotides: TGTGCCAGCAGTGAACCTAGCGGGGGCTACGAGCAGTACTTC. Its translation is CASSEPSGGYEQYF.

This clone was found once. J is TRBJ2-1 and V is TRBV4-2; D may be TRBD2 (5 bases). The germline CDR1 and CDR2 sequences are LGHNA and YNFKEQ. V was clipped by 0 bases and J by 4 bases, with 10 bases between them. The CDR3 is 15 residues long. CDR3 loop: CASSQDNGIYNEQFF. CDR3 bases: TGTGCCAGCAGCCAAGACAACGGGATATACAATGAGCAGTTCTTC.